This is a list of T cell receptor beta chains from one sample in a study of Ad26.COV2.S vaccination and SARS-CoV-2 variants. The assay was immunoSEQ multiplex PCR, and TCRdb's table has in-frame clones only and misses some. This sample has roughly 320,000 clones, with roughly 84% found just once. Sequences were derived from peripheral blood, sampled in a trial of Ad26.COV2.S vaccine versus placebo. The receptors were gathered from a person aged 18 to 59 who received the Ad26.COV2.S COVID-19 vaccine or a placebo. Each CDR3 is given with its conserved first and last residue. D genes are given only for firm matches. The size of a clone is reported for some rows only, either as once, few or many, or as a class for expanded clones.

j_gene	abundance	v_gene	d_gene	CDR3nt	CDR3aa
TRBJ2-7	-	TRBV5-1	TRBD1	TGCGCCAGCAGGAATACAGGGGAACAAGAGCAGTACTTC	CASRNTGEQEQYF
TRBJ1-1	-	TRBV4-1	TRBD1	TGCGCCAGCAGCCGACTACAGGGGGTGGTAAACACTGAAGCTTTCTTT	CASSRLQGVVNTEAFF
TRBJ1-3	once	TRBV6-5	-	TGTGCCAGCAGTCCCACCGGGAGAGTTGGAAACACCATATATTTT	CASSPTGRVGNTIYF
TRBJ2-5	-	TRBV25-1	TRBD2	TGTGCCAGCAGTGAAGTTAGGGGGAGCGGGGGGACCCAAGAGACCCAGTACTTC	CASSEVRGSGGTQETQYF
TRBJ2-3	few	TRBV9	-	TGTGCCAGCAGCGTAGTAGCGGACACAGATACGCAGTATTTT	CASSVVADTDTQYF
TRBJ1-1	-	TRBV19	-	TGTGCCAGTAGTATCAGACCTTTCGACATTTTGAACACTGAAGCTTTCTTT	CASSIRPFDILNTEAFF
TRBJ2-7	-	TRBV30	-	TGTGCCTGGAGGGGACCCCAGGGGAGCACCTACGAGCAGTACTTC	CAWRGPQGSTYEQYF
TRBJ1-1	-	TRBV19	-	TGTGCCAGTACGATTAGAGGGCCAAGAACTGAAGCTTTCTTT	CASTIRGPRTEAFF
TRBJ2-7	-	TRBV7-9	-	TGTGCCAGCAGCTTCCCCCATGTCCCCTACGAGCAGTACTTC	CASSFPHVPYEQYF
TRBJ2-2	-	TRBV10-3	-	TGTGCCATCAGTGAGGGGACACTGGATAACACCGGGGAGCTGTTTTTT	CAISEGTLDNTGELFF
TRBJ1-1	-	TRBV19	-	TGTGCCAGTAGTATAAGGGCTGGGGGGAACACTGAAGCTTTCTTT	CASSIRAGGNTEAFF
TRBJ2-7	-	TRBV11-2	-	TGTGCCACCTCGCCCCCCTTCACAAGCCCCTACGAGCAGTACTTC	CATSPPFTSPYEQYF
TRBJ1-2	-	TRBV9	-	TGTGCCAGCAGCGTAGCAGGGGAAAGGGGCTACACCTTC	CASSVAGERGYTF
TRBJ1-1	-	TRBV18	-	TGTGCCAGCTCACCTCGAAGGGGGAATACTGAAGCTTTCTTT	CASSPRRGNTEAFF
TRBJ2-5	few	TRBV19	TRBD1	TGTGCCAGTAGTATAAACAGGGGAGAGACCCAGTACTTC	CASSINRGETQYF
TRBJ2-2	-	TRBV6-2/TRBV6-3	-	TGTGCCAGCAGCAAAAGACATGGCGGGAACACCGGGGAGCTGTTTTTT	CASSKRHGGNTGELFF
TRBJ2-7	-	TRBV7-8	-	TGTGCCAGCGAAAGCTCCTACGAGCAGTACTTC	CASESSYEQYF
TRBJ2-1	once	TRBV18	TRBD1	TGTGCCAGCTCACCGGACAGGGCGCTCAATGAGCAGTTCTTC	CASSPDRALNEQFF
TRBJ2-1	-	TRBV4-2	-	TGTGCCAGCAGCTCCAACAATGAGCAGTTCTTC	CASSSNNEQFF
TRBJ1-1	-	TRBV15	-	TGTGCCACCAGCAGACAGTCCCTTTTCAGGGCAGGGAACACTGAAGCTTTCTTT	CATSRQSLFRAGNTEAFF
TRBJ2-2	few	TRBV6-4	-	TGTGCCAGCAGTGAGGGGGGCGACACCGGGGAGCTGTTTTTT	CASSEGGDTGELFF
TRBJ2-5	-	TRBV7-3	-	TGTGCCAGCAGCTCAGGGACCTCGGAGACCCAGTACTTC	CASSSGTSETQYF
TRBJ2-1	once	TRBV29-1	TRBD1	TGCAGCGTTGAGGGGACAGGGCAGCGAATAAATGAGCAGTTCTTC	CSVEGTGQRINEQFF
TRBJ2-1	-	TRBV20-1	-	TGCAGTGCTAGAAGCAGCGGTGAGCAGTTCTTC	CSARSSGEQFF
TRBJ1-2	-	TRBV30	-	TGTGCCTGGATGTCGGGTAATGGCTACACCTTC	CAWMSGNGYTF
TRBJ1-1	-	TRBV12-3/TRBV12-4	-	TGTGCCAGCAAGTGGGGGGAGAACACTGAAGCTTTCTTT	CASKWGENTEAFF
TRBJ1-5	few	TRBV6-2/TRBV6-3	-	TGTGCCAGCAGTATGGGGTGGAATCAGCCCCAGCATTTT	CASSMGWNQPQHF
TRBJ1-2	once	TRBV4-1	-	TGCGCCAGCAGCCAAGGTCCCCGACAGGCGGAGCATGGCTACACCTTC	CASSQGPRQAEHGYTF
TRBJ1-1	-	TRBV7-6	-	TGTGCCAGCAGCTTACCACAGAGAGGTGGTAACACTGAAGCTTTCTTT	CASSLPQRGGNTEAFF
TRBJ1-1	-	TRBV5-1	-	TGCGCCAGCAGCTCCACCACAGGGTTCTCTGAAGCTTTCTTT	CASSSTTGFSEAFF
TRBJ2-1	-	TRBV7-2	TRBD1	TGTGCCAGCAGCTTAGTTGGGGACAGGGCGATCGATGAGCAGTTCTTC	CASSLVGDRAIDEQFF
TRBJ1-4	-	TRBV6-1	-	TGTGCCAGCAGTGAAGAGGGGCTTGTAACTAATGAAAAACTGTTTTTT	CASSEEGLVTNEKLFF
TRBJ1-5	-	TRBV15	TRBD1	TGTGCCACACGGGACAGGGATAGCAATCAGCCCCAGCATTTT	CATRDRDSNQPQHF
TRBJ2-3	-	TRBV4-1	TRBD2	TGCGCCAGCAGCCTCATCAGCGGGGGCACAGATACGCAGTATTTT	CASSLISGGTDTQYF
TRBJ2-7	-	TRBV7-9	TRBD1	TGTGCCAGCAGCCTCTATCCAGGGGGTTCCTACGAGCAGTACTTC	CASSLYPGGSYEQYF
TRBJ2-7	-	TRBV16	-	TGTGCCAGCAGCCAATCACTGGGGGACGGTCCCTACGAGCAGTACTTC	CASSQSLGDGPYEQYF
TRBJ2-6	-	TRBV18	-	TGTGCCAGCTCACCACCGCGGGGCCCGCAGAACTCTGGGGCCAACGTCCTGACTTTC	CASSPPRGPQNSGANVLTF
TRBJ1-6	-	TRBV7-2	-	TGTGCCAGCAGCTTCGTGGACGGCCGTCCGGGTTCACCCCTCCACTTT	CASSFVDGRPGSPLHF
TRBJ2-7	-	TRBV7-8	TRBD2	TGTGCCAGCACCCTCCGCGGGGCGGGGGGGTCCTACGAGCAGTACTTC	CASTLRGAGGSYEQYF
TRBJ2-1	-	TRBV4-1	-	TGCGCCAGCAGCCAGGTCTTCGGGTACAATGAGCAGTTCTTC	CASSQVFGYNEQFF
TRBJ2-3	-	TRBV29-1	-	TGCAGCGCCTTAGCGGTTAGTAGCACAGATACGCAGTATTTT	CSALAVSSTDTQYF
TRBJ1-2	-	TRBV3-1/TRBV3-2	-	TGTGCCAGCAGCCAAGATAGTGGGTGGAGCTACACCTTC	CASSQDSGWSYTF
TRBJ1-2	-	TRBV10-3	-	TGTGCCATCAGTGAGTCGGGGGACTATGGCTACACCTTC	CAISESGDYGYTF
TRBJ2-3	-	TRBV2	-	TGTGCCAGCGCTAAAGGGGATACAGATACGCAGTATTTT	CASAKGDTDTQYF
TRBJ2-7	-	TRBV24-1	-	TGTGCCACCGCTTCGGACACCTACGAGCAGTACTTC	CATASDTYEQYF
TRBJ2-7	-	TRBV29-1	-	TGCAGCGTTGGAAGATTTGGTAAGCGAGCGAGATACGAGCAGTACTTC	CSVGRFGKRARYEQYF
TRBJ2-3	few	TRBV12-3/TRBV12-4	-	TGTGCCACGGGCCCAACCGGCGATACGCAGTATTTT	CATGPTGDTQYF
TRBJ2-5	-	TRBV24-1	TRBD2	TGTGCCACCAGTGATACGGGAGGGGGTGAGGATGAGACCCAGTACTTC	CATSDTGGGEDETQYF
TRBJ2-7	-	TRBV13	-	TGTGCCAGCAGCTCCGTGGACGATAGCTCCTACGAGCAGTACTTC	CASSSVDDSSYEQYF
TRBJ1-2	-	TRBV7-9	-	TGTGCCAGCAGCTTAGATTCACGAGGCTACACCTTC	CASSLDSRGYTF